The clone carrying this T cell receptor beta chain was seen a few times. The data derive from a study of CD8+ T cells in alopecia areata. Turning to the study itself: Those patients who were treated received oral tofacitinib, which was given at 5 to 10 mg twice daily for moderate-to-severe alopecia areata. A 6-month period off drug followed tofacitinib, which lasted 6 to 18 months.

J lost 1 base, V lost 6 bases, and 12 bases had no gene match. This CDR3 has 16 amino acids. Germline V gene sequence: CDR1 SQVTM, CDR2 ANQGSEA. As to treatment: oral pan-JAK inhibitor, 5-10 mg twice daily. Researchers took lesional scalp punch biopsies and peripheral blood from people who were alopecia areata patients. Extraction and reverse transcription of RNA yielded cDNA as the sequencing template. Measured with immunoSEQ multiplex PCR; TCRdb has only the in-frame clones, and not every one. The data show about 190,000 clones, with roughly three fifths seen just once and 0.65% to 0.7% held by the top ten.

The input for sequencing was CD4+ T cells sorted from blood, taken at week 4, from a patient treated with tofacitinib. This chain links TRBV29-1 with TRBJ2-3; 8 bases match TRBD2. The clonotype originates from a human donor with alopecia areata. For the CDR3, the DNA is TGCAGCGTCGCTAGGGGTAGCGGGACCCGCACAGATACGCAGTATTTT. Translated, it gives CSVARGSGTRTDTQYF.